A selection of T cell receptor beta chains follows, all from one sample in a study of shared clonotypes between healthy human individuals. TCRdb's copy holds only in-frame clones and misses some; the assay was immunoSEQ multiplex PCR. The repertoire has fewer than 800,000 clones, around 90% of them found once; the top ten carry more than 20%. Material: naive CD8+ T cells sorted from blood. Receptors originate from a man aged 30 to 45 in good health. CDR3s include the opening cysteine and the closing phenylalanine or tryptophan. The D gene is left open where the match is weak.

CASSLRQVLYEQYF TRBV7-8 - TRBJ2-7
CAWSVESGFEAFF TRBV30 - TRBJ1-1
CASSQVPLGGNYEQYF TRBV27 - TRBJ2-7
CASSPTGRGETQYF TRBV5-6 - TRBJ2-5
CASSVGVTQSGDTQYF TRBV9 - TRBJ2-3
CASSVEGGLAEQFF TRBV9 TRBD2 TRBJ2-1
CASSETSGRSYEQYF TRBV9 TRBD2 TRBJ2-7
CASSGLAGGIFSYEQYF TRBV2 TRBD2 TRBJ2-7
CASSAPGQGTDTQYF TRBV9 TRBD1 TRBJ2-3
CASSLAGAHNEQFF TRBV27 TRBD2 TRBJ2-1
CASSPYFTEGYTF TRBV5-5 - TRBJ1-2
CASSPLNDGYNEQFF TRBV23-1 - TRBJ2-1
CASTDLSGANVLTF TRBV28 - TRBJ2-6
CSSERQAFEGYTF TRBV29-1 - TRBJ1-2
CAWSAGTGGSDGYTF TRBV30 TRBD1 TRBJ1-2
CASSVSGEQYF TRBV7-9 - TRBJ2-7
CASSVATSTDTQYF TRBV9 - TRBJ2-3
CASSLIGSGDNTDTQYF TRBV7-9 - TRBJ2-3
CASSPTPTSGKETQYF TRBV4-2 TRBD2 TRBJ2-5
CASSLGRGETGELFF TRBV7-4 - TRBJ2-2
CASSLGLTDTQYF TRBV5-5 - TRBJ2-3
CASSLGTSGDYNEQFF TRBV13 TRBD2 TRBJ2-1
CASSLAALYNEQFF TRBV5-1 - TRBJ2-1
CASSLLAGGSNTGELFF TRBV27 TRBD2 TRBJ2-2
CASSSTVSSYNEQFF TRBV4-3 - TRBJ2-1
CASSQRGGELNGYTF TRBV14 - TRBJ1-2
CASKPGLAEYEQYF TRBV2 TRBD2 TRBJ2-7
CASSPYNEQFF TRBV7-9 - TRBJ2-1
CASSTQGGFYEQYF TRBV19 - TRBJ2-7